Sequencing of this T cell receptor beta chain was carried out in a study of cytomegalovirus exposure and HLA in healthy donors. Germline CDR1 LNHDA, CDR2 SQIVND (reference sequence). Trimming cost V 7 bases and J 2 bases, with 12 bases left between them. CDR3 size: 14 residues. 60 Vbeta and 13 Jbeta primers were used in PCR. TCRdb keeps only in-frame clones here, not all; method: immunoSEQ multiplex PCR. The sample has 200,000 to 250,000 clones, about 74% seen once; the top ten hold about 1.9%. This TCR derives from a woman younger than 45 in good health and CMV-seronegative. This chain uses TRBV19 with TRBJ1-5; no clear D gene. Sequencing was done on a sample of PBMCs. CDR3 loop: CASMADWGNQPQHF. CDR3 sequence (DNA): TGTGCCAGTATGGCGGACTGGGGCAATCAGCCCCAGCATTTT.